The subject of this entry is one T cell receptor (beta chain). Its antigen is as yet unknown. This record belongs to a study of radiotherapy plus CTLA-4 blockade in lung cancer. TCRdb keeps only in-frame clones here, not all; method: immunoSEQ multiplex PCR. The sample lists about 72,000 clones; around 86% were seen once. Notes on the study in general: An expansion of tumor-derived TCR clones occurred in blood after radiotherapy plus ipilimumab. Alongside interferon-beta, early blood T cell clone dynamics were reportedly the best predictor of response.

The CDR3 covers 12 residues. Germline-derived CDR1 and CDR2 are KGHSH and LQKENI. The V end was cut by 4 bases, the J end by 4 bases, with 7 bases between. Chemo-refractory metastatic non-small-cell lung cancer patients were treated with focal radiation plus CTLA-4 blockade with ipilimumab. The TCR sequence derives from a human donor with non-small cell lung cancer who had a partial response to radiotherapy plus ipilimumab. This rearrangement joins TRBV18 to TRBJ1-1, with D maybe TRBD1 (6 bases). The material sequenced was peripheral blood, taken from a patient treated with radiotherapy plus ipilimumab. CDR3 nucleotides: TGTGCCAGCTCACGAGGGGGCACTGAAGCTTTCTTT. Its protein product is CASSRGGTEAFF.